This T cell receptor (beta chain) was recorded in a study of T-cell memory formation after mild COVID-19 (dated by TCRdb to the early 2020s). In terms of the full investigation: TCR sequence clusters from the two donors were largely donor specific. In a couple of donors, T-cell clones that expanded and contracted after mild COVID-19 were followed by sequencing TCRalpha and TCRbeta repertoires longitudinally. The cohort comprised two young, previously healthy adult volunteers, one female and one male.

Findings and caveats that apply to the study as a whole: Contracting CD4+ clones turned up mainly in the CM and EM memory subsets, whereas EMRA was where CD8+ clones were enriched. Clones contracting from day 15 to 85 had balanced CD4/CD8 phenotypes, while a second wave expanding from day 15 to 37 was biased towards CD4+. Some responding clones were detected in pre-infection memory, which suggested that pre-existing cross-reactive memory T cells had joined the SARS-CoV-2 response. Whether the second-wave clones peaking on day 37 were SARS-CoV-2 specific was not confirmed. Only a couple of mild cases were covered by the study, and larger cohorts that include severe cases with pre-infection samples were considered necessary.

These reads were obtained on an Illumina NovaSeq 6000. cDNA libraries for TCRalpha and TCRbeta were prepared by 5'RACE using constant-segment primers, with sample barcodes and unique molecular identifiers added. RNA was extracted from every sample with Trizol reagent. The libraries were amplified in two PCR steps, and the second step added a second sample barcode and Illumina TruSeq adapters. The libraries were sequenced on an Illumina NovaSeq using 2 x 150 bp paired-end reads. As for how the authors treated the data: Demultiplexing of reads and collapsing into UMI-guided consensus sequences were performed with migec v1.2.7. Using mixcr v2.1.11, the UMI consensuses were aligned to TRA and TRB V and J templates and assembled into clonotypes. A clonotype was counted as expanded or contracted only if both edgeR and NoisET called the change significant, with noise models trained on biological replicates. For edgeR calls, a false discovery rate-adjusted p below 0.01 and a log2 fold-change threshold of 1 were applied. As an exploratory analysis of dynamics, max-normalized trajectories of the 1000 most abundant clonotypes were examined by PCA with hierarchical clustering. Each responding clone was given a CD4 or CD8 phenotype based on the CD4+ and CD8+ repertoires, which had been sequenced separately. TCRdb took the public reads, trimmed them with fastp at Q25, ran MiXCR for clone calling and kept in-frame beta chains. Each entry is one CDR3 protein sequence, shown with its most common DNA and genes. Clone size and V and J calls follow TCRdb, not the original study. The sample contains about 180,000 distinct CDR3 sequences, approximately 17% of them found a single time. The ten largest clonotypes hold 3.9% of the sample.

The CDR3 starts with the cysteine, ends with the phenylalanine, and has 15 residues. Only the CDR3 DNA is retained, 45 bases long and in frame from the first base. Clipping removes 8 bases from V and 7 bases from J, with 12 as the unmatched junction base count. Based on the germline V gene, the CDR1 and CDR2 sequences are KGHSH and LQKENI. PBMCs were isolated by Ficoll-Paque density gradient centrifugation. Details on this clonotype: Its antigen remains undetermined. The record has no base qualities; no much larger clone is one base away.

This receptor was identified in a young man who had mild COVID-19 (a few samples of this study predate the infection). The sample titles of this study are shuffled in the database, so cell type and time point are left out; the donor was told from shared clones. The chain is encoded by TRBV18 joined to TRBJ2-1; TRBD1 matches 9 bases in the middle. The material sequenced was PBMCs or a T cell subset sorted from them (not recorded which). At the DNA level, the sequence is TGTGCCAGCCTGAGAGACAGGGGGGAACGGAATGAGCAGTTCTTC. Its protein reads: CASLRDRGERNEQFF.